This T cell receptor beta chain was identified during a study of blood T cell repertoires in COVID-19. Study as a whole: Researchers got acute and convalescent COVID-19 samples from the United States, Italy and Spain.

Participants reported their clinical history, and cohort assignment relied on those reports. Clones were sequenced by immunoSEQ multiplex PCR, and TCRdb holds only the in-frame ones, with some missing. The repertoire holds about 220,000 clones, with 88% as singletons. The CDR3 is 14 residues long. V lost 1 base and J lost 5, with 10 bases in between. Germline V lookup: CDR1 LGHDT, CDR2 YNNKEL (reference sequence). The sequenced sample was PBMCs or T cells enriched from blood (not recorded which). The chain combines TRBV3-1 (or the pseudogene TRBV3-2) with TRBJ2-3; TRBD2 might be the D (7 bases). The TCR was taken from a woman in her twenties or thirties who had recovered from COVID-19. The DNA of the CDR3 is TGTGCCAGCAGCCAAGTAGGGGGGGGAGATACGCAGTATTTT. Protein: CASSQVGGGDTQYF.